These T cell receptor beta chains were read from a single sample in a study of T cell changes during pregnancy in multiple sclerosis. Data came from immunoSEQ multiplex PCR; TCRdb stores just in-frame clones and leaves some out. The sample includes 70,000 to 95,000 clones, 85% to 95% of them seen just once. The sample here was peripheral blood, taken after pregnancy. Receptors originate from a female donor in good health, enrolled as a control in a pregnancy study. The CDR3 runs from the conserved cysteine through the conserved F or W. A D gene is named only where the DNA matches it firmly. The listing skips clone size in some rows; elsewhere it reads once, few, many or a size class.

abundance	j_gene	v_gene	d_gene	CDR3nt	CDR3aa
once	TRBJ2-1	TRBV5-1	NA	TGCGCCAGCAGCGGGACAGGGACTAGCTCCTACAATGAGCAGTTCTTC	CASSGTGTSSYNEQFF
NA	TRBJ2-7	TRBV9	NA	TGTGCCAGCAGCCTTGGGGGGGCGGACACCTACGAGCAGTACTTC	CASSLGGADTYEQYF
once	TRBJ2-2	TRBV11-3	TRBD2	TGTGCCAGCAGCTCGGGACTAGCGGGAGCCGGGGAGCTGTTTTTT	CASSSGLAGAGELFF
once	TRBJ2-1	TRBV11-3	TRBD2	TGTGCCAGCAGCCCGAATACACTAGCGGGGATATACAATGAGCAGTTCTTC	CASSPNTLAGIYNEQFF
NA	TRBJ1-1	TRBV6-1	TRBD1	TGTGCCAGCAGGGGGACAGGGATGAACACTGAAGCTTTCTTT	CASRGTGMNTEAFF
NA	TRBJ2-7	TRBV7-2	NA	TGTGCCAGCAGCTTTGACAGGTCCCACGAGCAGTACTTC	CASSFDRSHEQYF
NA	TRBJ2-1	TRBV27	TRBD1	TGTGCCAGCAGTGAACCAGGGGGCGCCTCCTACAATGAGCAGTTCTTC	CASSEPGGASYNEQFF
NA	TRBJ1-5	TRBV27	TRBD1	TGTGCCAGCAGTCTGGGACAGGGCGGCAATCAGCCCCAGCATTTT	CASSLGQGGNQPQHF
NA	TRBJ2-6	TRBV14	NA	TGTGCCAGCAGCCCCACTAGGCCCGGGGCCAACGTCCTGACTTTC	CASSPTRPGANVLTF
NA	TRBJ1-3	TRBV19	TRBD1	TGTGCCGCACATACAGGGGACACCATATATTTT	CAAHTGDTIYF
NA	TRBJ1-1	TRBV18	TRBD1	TGTGCCAGCTCATCATTACCGCTTCAGGGAGACAGGGTTGCGGTGGCTTTCTTT	CASSSLPLQGDRVAVAFF
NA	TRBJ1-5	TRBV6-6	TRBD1	TGTGCCGGGGGGACAGGGGATTATCAGCCCCAGCATTTT	CAGGTGDYQPQHF
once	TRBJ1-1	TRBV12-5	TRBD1	TGTGCTAGTGGTTTTCGGGACAGGGGTGAAGCTTTCTTT	CASGFRDRGEAFF
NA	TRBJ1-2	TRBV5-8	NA	TGTGCCAGCAGCTTGGCACCGGTGCCTAACTATGGCTACACCTTC	CASSLAPVPNYGYTF
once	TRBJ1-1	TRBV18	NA	TGTGCCAGCTCACCAGGGGGGGAGAACACTGAAGCTTTCTTT	CASSPGGENTEAFF
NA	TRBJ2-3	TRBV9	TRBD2	TGTGCCAGCAGCGTCCTAGCGGGGGGGTTCGGAGATACGCAGTATTTT	CASSVLAGGFGDTQYF
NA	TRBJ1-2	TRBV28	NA	TGTGCCAGCATTAGTCAGGGGCGCGTCTATGGCTACACCTTC	CASISQGRVYGYTF
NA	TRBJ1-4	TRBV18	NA	TGTGCCAGCTCACCACCAGGTTCAGGCGAAAAACTGTTTTTT	CASSPPGSGEKLFF
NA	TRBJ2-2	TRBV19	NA	TGTGCCAGTAGTACCATTGACAGGAACACCGGGGAGCTGTTTTTT	CASSTIDRNTGELFF
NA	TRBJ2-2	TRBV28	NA	TGTGCCAGCAGTTTAATTAAACTAGCGAACACCGGGGAGCTGTTTTTT	CASSLIKLANTGELFF
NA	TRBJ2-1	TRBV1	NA	TGCACCAGCAGCCAGACTAGCGGGAGAAATGAGCAGTTCTTC	CTSSQTSGRNEQFF
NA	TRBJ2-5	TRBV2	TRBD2	TGTGCCAGCCTAGCGGGGGGACAAGAGACCCAGTACTTC	CASLAGGQETQYF
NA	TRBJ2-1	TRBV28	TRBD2	TGTGCCAGCAGCCTCGGGTCTCTAGCGGGAGGTGGGGTTTATGAGCAGTTCTTC	CASSLGSLAGGGVYEQFF
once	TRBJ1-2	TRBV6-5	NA	TGTGCCAGCAGTTCCGGGACAATTAATGGCTACACCTTC	CASSSGTINGYTF
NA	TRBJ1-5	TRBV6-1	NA	TGTGCCAGCAGATCAGGTTGGGGCAATCAGCCCCAGCATTTT	CASRSGWGNQPQHF
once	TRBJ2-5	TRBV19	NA	TGTGCCAGCAGGGTATTTGGACAAGAGACCCAGTACTTC	CASRVFGQETQYF
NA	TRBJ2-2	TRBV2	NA	TGTGCCAGCTCAGCGAGCGGGGAGCTGTTTTTT	CASSASGELFF
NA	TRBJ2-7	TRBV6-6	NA	TGTGCCAGCAGTTACTCGGGCCAGAACGAGCAGTACTTC	CASSYSGQNEQYF
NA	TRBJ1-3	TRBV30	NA	TGTGCCGGCCTCAGGGGACGAAGTGGAAACACCATATATTTT	CAGLRGRSGNTIYF
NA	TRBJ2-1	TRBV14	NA	TGTGCCAGCAGCCAGCCCCCCTTGAGCTCGGTTTTCAATGAGCAGTTCTTC	CASSQPPLSSVFNEQFF
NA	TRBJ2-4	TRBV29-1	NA	TGCAGCGTTGAAGATCAAGAGACAGTCGTCAAAAACATTCAGTACTTC	CSVEDQETVVKNIQYF
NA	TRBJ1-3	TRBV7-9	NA	TGTGCCAGCAGCCCTTCGGGGAACACCATATATTTT	CASSPSGNTIYF
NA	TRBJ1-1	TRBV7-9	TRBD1	TGTGCCAGCAGCTTAAGTCAGGGGGCGAGCGTTCGAGCTTTCTTT	CASSLSQGASVRAFF
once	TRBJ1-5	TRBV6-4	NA	TGTGCCAGCAGTGACCCTGACAGGACTAGCAATCAGCCCCAGCATTTT	CASSDPDRTSNQPQHF
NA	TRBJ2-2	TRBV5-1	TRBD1	TGCGCCAGCAGCATACAGACAGGGGTCACCGGGGAGCTGTTTTTT	CASSIQTGVTGELFF
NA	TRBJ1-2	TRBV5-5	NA	TGTGCCAGCAGCTTCGTCCTAGCCCCTTATGGCTACACCTTC	CASSFVLAPYGYTF
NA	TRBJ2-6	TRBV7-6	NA	TGTGCCAGCAGCTTTGAGAGGGATCGTGGGGCCAACGTCCTGACTTTC	CASSFERDRGANVLTF
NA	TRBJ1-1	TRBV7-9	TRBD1	TGTGCCAGCACGGGACAGGGTGACACTGAAGCTTTCTTT	CASTGQGDTEAFF
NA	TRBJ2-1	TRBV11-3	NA	TGTGCCAGCAGCTTAGGGCCAGTAGCTGAGCAGTTCTTC	CASSLGPVAEQFF
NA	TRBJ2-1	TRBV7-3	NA	TGTGCCAGCAGCTGGCCAGCGACCCCCTCCAATGAGCAGTTCTTC	CASSWPATPSNEQFF
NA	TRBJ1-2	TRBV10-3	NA	TGTGCCATCAGTGAGTCTAGTTATGGCTACACCTTC	CAISESSYGYTF
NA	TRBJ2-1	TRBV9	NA	TGTGCCAGCAGCGCACTAGAAGCCTACAATGAGCAGTTCTTC	CASSALEAYNEQFF
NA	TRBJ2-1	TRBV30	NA	TGTGCCTGGAGTGTATTCGGGGTCCAGTTCTTC	CAWSVFGVQFF